These 11 T cell receptor beta chains were all obtained from the same sample, sequenced in a study of shared clonotypes between healthy human individuals. The protocol was immunoSEQ multiplex PCR, while the TCRdb copy is restricted to in-frame clones and leaves out a portion. In the table there are millions of clones, over 85% of which are singletons. Sequences were obtained from naive CD4+ T cells sorted from blood. As to subset: CD45RA+ positively selected. Receptors originate from a man younger than 35 in good health.

Turning to this clone: Other DNA sequences of this sample code for an identical CDR3. V usage is TRBV5-1 and J usage is TRBJ2-2, with unresolved D. The CDR3 totals 14 residues. Germline-derived CDR1 and CDR2 are SGHRS and YFSETQ. The V gene lost 4 bases and the J gene lost 0 bases, with 7 bases spanning the gap. CDR3 sequence: CASSPTPNTGELFF. For the CDR3, the DNA is TGCGCCAGCAGCCCTACACCGAACACCGGGGAGCTGTTTTTT.

The chain couples TRBV12-5 to TRBJ2-7, with 7 positions matching TRBD1. Germline lookup yields CDR1 LGHNT and CDR2 FRNRAP. The CDR3 has 12 residues. V was clipped by 4 bases and J by 9 bases; unmatched bases: 6. DNA of the CDR3: TGTGCTAGTGGTTCCAGGGACAGAGGGCAGTACTTC. Translated, it gives CASGSRDRGQYF.

The chain uses TRBV27 and TRBJ1-2; weak D call: TRBD1 (5 bases). The germline V gene encodes CDR1 MNHEY and CDR2 SMNVEV (reference sequence). The CDR3 is 14 amino acids. The germline V and J ends were trimmed by 6 bases and 8 bases, with 19 bases remaining between them. The CDR3 nucleotides read TGTGCCAGCAGCTCTAGCGGGGGTATCGGCGGCTACACCTTC. Amino acids: CASSSSGGIGGYTF.

This clone showed up just a few times. Other DNA sequences in this specimen translate into the identical CDR3. The chain links TRBV7-2 to TRBJ1-5; D possibly corresponds to TRBD1 (5 bases). The CDR3 is 13 residues long. Trimming removed 7 bases from V and 1 base from J, with 8 bases in between. Germline V gives CDR1 SGHTA, CDR2 FQGNSA. The CDR3 region has the DNA TGTGCCAGCACCCGGGACAGCAATCAGCCCCAGCATTTT. Amino acid sequence: CASTRDSNQPQHF.

The J gene is TRBJ1-4, the V gene TRBV30; D ambiguous. The V gene lost 4 bases and the J gene lost 4 bases, with 13 bases spanning the gap. Looked up from germline, CDR1 is GTSNPN and CDR2 is SVGIG (reference sequence). The CDR3 consists of 14 residues. CDR3 amino acids: CAWNLDKSNEKLFF. Written as DNA, the CDR3 is TGTGCCTGGAACCTAGACAAGAGTAATGAAAAACTGTTTTTT.

V is TRBV28 and J is TRBJ1-2; D is uncertain. CDR1 is MDHEN and CDR2 is SYDVKM in the germline V gene. The CDR3 length is 13 residues. Trimming left V 6 bases short and J 4 bases short, with 12 bases between. CDR3 coding DNA: TGTGCCAGCAGCTCGACGGTGATCTATGGCTACACCTTC. Translated, it gives CASSSTVIYGYTF.

The V and J genes are TRBV5-4 and TRBJ2-5, with D possibly being TRBD1 or TRBD2 (5 bases each). Trimming shortened V by 4 bases and J by 3 bases, and 10 bases separated the two germline ends. Germline values: CDR1 SGHNT, CDR2 YYREEE (reference sequence). CDR3 length: 13 residues. The CDR3 loop reads CASSTRGEETQYF. DNA of the CDR3: TGTGCCAGCAGCACCCGAGGGGAAGAGACCCAGTACTTC.

In the case of this clone: Other DNA sequences in the sample encode the same CDR3. V is TRBV5-1 and J is TRBJ1-6; 8 positions match TRBD1. V shed 8 bases, J shed 5 bases, and the junction held 3 bases outside the gene matches. This CDR3 has 13 amino acids. CDR1 is SGHRS and CDR2 is YFSETQ in the germline V gene. CDR3 sequence (DNA): TGCGCCAGTTCGACAGGGGATAATTCACCCCTCCACTTT. It specifies CASSTGDNSPLHF.

CDR3: CASRRQGSRSYNSPLHF. In DNA, the CDR3 is TGTGCCAGCAGGAGACAGGGCAGTAGGTCCTATAATTCACCCCTCCACTTT. J is TRBJ1-6 and V is TRBV4-2; 7 nucleotides match TRBD1. J was trimmed by 1 base and V by 6 bases; bases with no gene match: 9. Germline V gives CDR1 LGHNA, CDR2 YNFKEQ. This CDR3 region has 17 residues.

The chain joins TRBV19 to TRBJ1-4; the D is unclear. V was trimmed by 5 bases and J by 13 bases, leaving 14 bases between them. This CDR3 has 12 residues. Germline V CDR1 and CDR2: LNHDA, SQIVND (reference sequence). CDR3 DNA sequence: TGTGCCAGTAGTGAAGACTGGGCTGGACTGTTTTTT. Protein product: CASSEDWAGLFF.

The chain links TRBV6-1 to TRBJ1-5; D not resolved. CDR1 is MNHNS and CDR2 is SASEGT in the germline V gene. Trimming removed 2 bases at V and 6 bases at J, with 8 bases between. The CDR3 length is 13 residues. The CDR3 region has the DNA TGTGCCAGCAGTGAACTTTCAGGTCAGCCCCAGCATTTT. Its protein is CASSELSGQPQHF.